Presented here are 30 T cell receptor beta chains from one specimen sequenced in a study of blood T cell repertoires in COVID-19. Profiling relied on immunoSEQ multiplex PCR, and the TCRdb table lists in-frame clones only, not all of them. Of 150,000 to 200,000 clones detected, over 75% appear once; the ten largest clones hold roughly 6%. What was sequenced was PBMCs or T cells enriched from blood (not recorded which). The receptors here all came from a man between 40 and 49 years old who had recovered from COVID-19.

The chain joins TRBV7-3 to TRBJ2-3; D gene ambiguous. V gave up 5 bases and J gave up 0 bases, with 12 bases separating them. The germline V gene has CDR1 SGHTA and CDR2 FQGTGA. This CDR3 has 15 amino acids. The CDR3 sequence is CASSPYYLSTDTQYF. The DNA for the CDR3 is TGTGCCAGCAGCCCCTATTATCTTAGCACAGATACGCAGTATTTT.

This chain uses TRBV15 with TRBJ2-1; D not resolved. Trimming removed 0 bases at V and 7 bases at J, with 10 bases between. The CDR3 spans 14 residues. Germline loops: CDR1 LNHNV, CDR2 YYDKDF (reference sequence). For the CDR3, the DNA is TGTGCCACCAGCAGAGATGTGGCTTTGAATGAGCAGTTCTTC. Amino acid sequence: CATSRDVALNEQFF.

CDR3 coding DNA: TGTGCCAGCACCGGAGCAGGGGGCGCGAAAGGCTACACCTTC. Translating gives CASTGAGGAKGYTF. The rearrangement links TRBV6-5 to TRBJ1-2; TRBD1 matches at 8 bases. CDR1 MNHEY and CDR2 SVGAGI come from the germline V gene. The CDR3 contains 14 residues. Unmatched junction bases numbered 12, after V lost 7 bases and J lost 8 bases.

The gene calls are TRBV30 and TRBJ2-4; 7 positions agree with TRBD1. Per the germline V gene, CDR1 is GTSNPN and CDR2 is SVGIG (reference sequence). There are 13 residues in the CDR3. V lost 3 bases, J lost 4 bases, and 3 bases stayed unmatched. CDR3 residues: CAWRPGQKNIQYF. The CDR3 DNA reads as TGTGCCTGGAGGCCGGGACAGAAAAACATTCAGTACTTC.

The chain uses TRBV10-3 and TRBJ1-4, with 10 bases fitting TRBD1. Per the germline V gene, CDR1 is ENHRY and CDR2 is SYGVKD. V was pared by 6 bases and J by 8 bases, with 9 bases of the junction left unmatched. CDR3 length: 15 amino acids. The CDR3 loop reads CAISQRQGANEKLFF. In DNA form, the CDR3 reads TGTGCCATCAGCCAGCGACAGGGGGCAAACGAAAAACTGTTTTTT.

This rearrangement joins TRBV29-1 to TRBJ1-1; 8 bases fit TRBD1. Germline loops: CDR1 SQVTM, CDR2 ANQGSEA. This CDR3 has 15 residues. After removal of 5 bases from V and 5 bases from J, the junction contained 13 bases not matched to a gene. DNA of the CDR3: TGCAGCGTTCGTCCGGCAGGGGGCTTGGGAACTGAAGCTTTCTTT. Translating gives CSVRPAGGLGTEAFF.

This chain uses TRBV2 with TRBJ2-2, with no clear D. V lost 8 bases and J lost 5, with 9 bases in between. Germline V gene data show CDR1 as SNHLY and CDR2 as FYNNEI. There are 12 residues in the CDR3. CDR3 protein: CASWRQTGELFF. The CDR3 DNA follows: TGTGCCAGCTGGCGGCAGACCGGGGAGCTGTTTTTT.

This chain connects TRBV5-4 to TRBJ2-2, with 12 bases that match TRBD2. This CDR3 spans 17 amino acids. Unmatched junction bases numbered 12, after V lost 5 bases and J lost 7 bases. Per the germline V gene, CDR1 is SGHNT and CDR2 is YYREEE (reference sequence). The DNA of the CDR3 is TGTGCCAGCAGTTCAACATGGACTAGCGGGGCGGGCGGGGAGCTGTTTTTT. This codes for CASSSTWTSGAGGELFF.

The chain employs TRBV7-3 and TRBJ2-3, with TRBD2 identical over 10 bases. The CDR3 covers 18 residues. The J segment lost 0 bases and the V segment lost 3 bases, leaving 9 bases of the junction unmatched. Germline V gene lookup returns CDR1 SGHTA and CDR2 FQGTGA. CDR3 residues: CASSFGRLSGGSTDTQYF. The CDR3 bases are TGTGCCAGCAGCTTCGGGCGACTTAGCGGGGGGAGCACAGATACGCAGTATTTT. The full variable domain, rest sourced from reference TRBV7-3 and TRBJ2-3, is GAGVSQTPSNKVTEKGKYVELRCDPISGHTALYWYRQSLGQGPEFLIYFQGTGAADDSGLPNDRFFAVRPEGSVSTLKIQRTERGDSAVYLCASSFGRLSGGSTDTQYFGPGTRLTVL.

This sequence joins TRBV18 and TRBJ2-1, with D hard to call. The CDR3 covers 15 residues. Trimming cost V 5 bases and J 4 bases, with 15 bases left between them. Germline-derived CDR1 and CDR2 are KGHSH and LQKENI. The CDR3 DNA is TGTGCCAGCTCAATGCCGACACAAGTTTACAATGAGCAGTTCTTC. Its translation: CASSMPTQVYNEQFF.

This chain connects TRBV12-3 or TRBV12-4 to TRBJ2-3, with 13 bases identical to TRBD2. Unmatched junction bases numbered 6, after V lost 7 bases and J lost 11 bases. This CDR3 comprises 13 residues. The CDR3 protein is CASTAWTSGGQYF. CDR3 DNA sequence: TGTGCCAGCACTGCTTGGACTAGCGGGGGGCAGTATTTT.

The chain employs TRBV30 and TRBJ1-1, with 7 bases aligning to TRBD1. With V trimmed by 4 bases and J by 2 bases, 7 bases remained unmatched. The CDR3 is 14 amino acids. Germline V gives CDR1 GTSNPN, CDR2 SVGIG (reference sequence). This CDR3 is CAWTKGQTNTEAFF. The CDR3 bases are TGTGCCTGGACAAAGGGACAGACAAACACTGAAGCTTTCTTT.

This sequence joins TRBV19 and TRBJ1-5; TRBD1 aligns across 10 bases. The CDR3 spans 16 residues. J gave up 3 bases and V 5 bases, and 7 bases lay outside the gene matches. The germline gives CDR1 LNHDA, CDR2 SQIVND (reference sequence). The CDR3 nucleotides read TGTGCCAGTAGTCTAAGACAGGGGGCGGTCAATCAGCCCCAGCATTTT. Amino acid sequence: CASSLRQGAVNQPQHF.

The DNA of the CDR3 is TGTGCCAGCAGTGAAGCTAGGGGAGGATTAGGTAGCAATCAGCCCCAGCATTTT. Translated, it gives CASSEARGGLGSNQPQHF. This rearrangement joins TRBV2 to TRBJ1-5; D may be TRBD1 (5 bases). Germline V lookup: CDR1 SNHLY, CDR2 FYNNEI. V lost 0 bases and J 0 bases, leaving 15 bases between the germline ends. The CDR3 has 18 residues. The full variable domain, in which reference TRBV2 and TRBJ1-5 provide the parts outside the CDR3, is EPEVTQTPSHQVTQMGQEVILRCVPISNHLYFYWYRQILGQKVEFLVSFYNNEISEKSEIFDDQFSVERPDGSNFTLKIRSTKLEDSAMYFCASSEARGGLGSNQPQHFGDGTRLSIL.

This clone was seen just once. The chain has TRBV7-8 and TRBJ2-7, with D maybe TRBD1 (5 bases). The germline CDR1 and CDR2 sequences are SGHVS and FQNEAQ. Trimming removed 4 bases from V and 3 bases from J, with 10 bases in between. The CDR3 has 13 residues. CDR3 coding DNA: TGTGCCAGCAGCTATGGACACATCTACGAGCAGTACGTC. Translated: CASSYGHIYEQYV.

CDR3 sequence (DNA): TGTGCCAGCAGCCGTGGACAGACTAGCAATCAGCCCCAGCATTTT. Protein sequence: CASSRGQTSNQPQHF. This chain links TRBV7-9 with TRBJ1-5; D is perhaps TRBD1 (6 bases). The V end was cut by 5 bases, the J end by 0 bases, with 11 bases between. This CDR3 comprises 15 residues. Germline V gene data show CDR1 as SEHNR and CDR2 as FQNEAQ (reference sequence).

The CDR3 loop is CASSLEQNEKLFF. CDR3 DNA sequence: TGTGCCAGCAGCTTGGAACAGAATGAAAAACTGTTTTTT. The gene calls are TRBV5-5 and TRBJ1-4; D unclear. Between the trimmed V and J ends, which lost 0 bases and 5 bases, there was a span of 5 bases. This CDR3 spans 13 amino acids. Germline loops: CDR1 SGHKS, CDR2 YYEKEE (reference sequence).

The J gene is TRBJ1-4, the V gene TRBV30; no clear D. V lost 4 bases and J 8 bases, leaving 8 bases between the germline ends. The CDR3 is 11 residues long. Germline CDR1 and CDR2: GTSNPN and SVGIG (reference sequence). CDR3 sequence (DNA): TGTGCCTGGACTAAAACGGAAAAACTGTTTTTT. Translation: CAWTKTEKLFF.

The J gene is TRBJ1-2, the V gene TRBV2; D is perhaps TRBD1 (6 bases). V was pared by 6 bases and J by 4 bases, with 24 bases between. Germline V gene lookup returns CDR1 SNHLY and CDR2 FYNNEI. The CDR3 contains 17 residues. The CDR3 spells CASRRSGVPLIGYGYTF. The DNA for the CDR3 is TGTGCCAGCAGGAGATCAGGGGTCCCACTAATAGGCTATGGCTACACCTTC.

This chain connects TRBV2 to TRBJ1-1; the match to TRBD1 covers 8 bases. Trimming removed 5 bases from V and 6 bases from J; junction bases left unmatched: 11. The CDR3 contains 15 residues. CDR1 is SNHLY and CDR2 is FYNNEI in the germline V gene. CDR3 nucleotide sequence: TGTGCCAGCAGTTTGAACAGGGGGGGGGACGCTGAAGCTTTCTTT. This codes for CASSLNRGGDAEAFF.

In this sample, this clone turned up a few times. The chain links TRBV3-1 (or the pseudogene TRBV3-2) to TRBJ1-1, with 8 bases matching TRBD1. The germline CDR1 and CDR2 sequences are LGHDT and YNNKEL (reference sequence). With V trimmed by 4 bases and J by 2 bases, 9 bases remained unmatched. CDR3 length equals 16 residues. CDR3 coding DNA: TGTGCCAGCAGCCCTAACGGACAGGGAAGAAACACTGAAGCTTTCTTT. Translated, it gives CASSPNGQGRNTEAFF.

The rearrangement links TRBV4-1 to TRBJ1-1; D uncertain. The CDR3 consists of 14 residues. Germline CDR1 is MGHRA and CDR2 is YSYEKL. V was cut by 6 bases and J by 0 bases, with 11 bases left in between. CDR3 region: CASSSSALNTEAFF. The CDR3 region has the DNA TGCGCCAGCAGTTCCTCAGCGTTGAACACTGAAGCTTTCTTT.

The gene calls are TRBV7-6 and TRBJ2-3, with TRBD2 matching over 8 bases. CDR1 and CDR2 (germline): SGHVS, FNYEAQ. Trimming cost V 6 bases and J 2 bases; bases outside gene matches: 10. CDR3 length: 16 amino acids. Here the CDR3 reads CASSQPIGGATDTQYF. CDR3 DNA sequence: TGTGCCAGCAGTCAGCCTATCGGGGGGGCCACAGATACGCAGTATTTT. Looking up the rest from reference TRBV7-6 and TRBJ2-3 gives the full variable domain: GAGVSQSPRYKVTKRGQDVALRCDPISGHVSLYWYRQALGQGPEFLTYFNYEAQQDKSGLPNDRFSAERPEGSISTLTIQRTEQRDSAMYRCASSQPIGGATDTQYFGPGTRLTVL.

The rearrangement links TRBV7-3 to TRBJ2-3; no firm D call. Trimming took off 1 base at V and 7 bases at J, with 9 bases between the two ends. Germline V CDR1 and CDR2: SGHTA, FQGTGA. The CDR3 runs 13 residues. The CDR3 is CASSLIHQNTQYF. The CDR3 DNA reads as TGTGCCAGCAGCTTAATACACCAGAATACGCAGTATTTT.

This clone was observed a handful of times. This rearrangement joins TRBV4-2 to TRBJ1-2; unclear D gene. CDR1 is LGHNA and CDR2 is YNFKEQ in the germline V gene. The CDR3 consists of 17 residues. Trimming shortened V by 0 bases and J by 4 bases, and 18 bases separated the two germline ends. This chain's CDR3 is CASSQDTTAYQSYGYTF. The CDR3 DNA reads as TGTGCCAGCAGCCAAGATACAACAGCCTATCAATCCTATGGCTACACCTTC.

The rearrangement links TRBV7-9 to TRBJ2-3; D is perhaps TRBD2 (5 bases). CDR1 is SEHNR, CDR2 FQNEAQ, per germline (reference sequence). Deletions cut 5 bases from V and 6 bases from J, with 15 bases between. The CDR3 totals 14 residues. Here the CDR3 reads CASSPTRVGDTQYF. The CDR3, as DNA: TGTGCCAGCAGCCCAACTAGGGTTGGGGATACGCAGTATTTT. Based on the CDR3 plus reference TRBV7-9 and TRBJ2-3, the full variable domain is DTGVSQNPRHKITKRGQNVTFRCDPISEHNRLYWYRQTLGQGPEFLTYFQNEAQLEKSRLLSDRFSAERPKGSFSTLEIQRTEQGDSAMYLCASSPTRVGDTQYFGPGTRLTVL.

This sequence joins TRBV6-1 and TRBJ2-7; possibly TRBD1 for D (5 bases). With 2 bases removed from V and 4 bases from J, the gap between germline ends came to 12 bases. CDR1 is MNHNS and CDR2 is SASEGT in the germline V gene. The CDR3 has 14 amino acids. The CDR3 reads CASSENQGSYEQYV. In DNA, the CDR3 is TGTGCCAGCAGTGAAAATCAGGGATCTTACGAGCAGTACGTC.

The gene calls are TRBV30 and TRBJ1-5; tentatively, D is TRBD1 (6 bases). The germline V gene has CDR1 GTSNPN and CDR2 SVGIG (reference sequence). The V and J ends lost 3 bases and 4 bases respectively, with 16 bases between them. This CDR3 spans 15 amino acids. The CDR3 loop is CAWSSGTFQNQPQHF. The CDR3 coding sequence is TGTGCCTGGAGCTCCGGGACATTCCAAAATCAGCCCCAGCATTTT.

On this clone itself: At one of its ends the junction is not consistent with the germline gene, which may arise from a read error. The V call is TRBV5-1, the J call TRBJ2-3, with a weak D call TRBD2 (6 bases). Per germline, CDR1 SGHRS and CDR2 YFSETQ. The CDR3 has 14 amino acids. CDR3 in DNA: TGCGCCAGCCGCTTTGCGCGGGGTTCAGATACGCAGTATTTT. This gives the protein CASRFARGSDTQYF.

The CDR3 coding sequence is TGTGCCTGGAGTGACAGGGTAGGGACAGCTAACTATGGCTACACCTTC. Encoded protein: CAWSDRVGTANYGYTF. The genes are TRBV30 and TRBJ1-2; 7 nucleotides agree with TRBD1. Germline V lookup: CDR1 GTSNPN, CDR2 SVGIG (reference sequence). V dropped 1 base and J dropped 0; count of bases not matched to a gene: 8. The CDR3 loop spans 16 amino acids.